This T cell receptor beta chain was documented in a study of blood T cell repertoires in COVID-19. CDR3 length: 12 amino acids. Germline CDR1 reads SGHTA; CDR2 reads FQGNSA. V was shortened by 2 bases and J by 9 bases, with 8 bases between the two germline ends. Produced via immunoSEQ multiplex PCR; TCRdb's table is partial and in-frame only. This table has under 200,000 clones, roughly 82% appearing once. The specimen was PBMCs or T cells enriched from blood (not recorded which). This clonotype was obtained from a woman in her sixties or seventies with acute COVID-19. This chain connects TRBV7-2 to TRBJ2-1; unclear D gene. CDR3 sequence: CASSLYNPEQFF. In DNA, the CDR3 is TGTGCCAGCAGCTTATACAACCCTGAGCAGTTCTTC.